The 3 T cell receptor beta chains below come from one sample, sequenced in a study of shared clonotypes between healthy human individuals. The assay was immunoSEQ multiplex PCR, and TCRdb's table has in-frame clones only and misses some. The top ten clones hold around half of a sample with some 87,000 clones, 68% of them seen once. The material sequenced was memory CD8+ T cells sorted from blood. Subset specified: CD45RO+ cells pooled with CCR7-negative TemRA cells. These receptors all stem from a young man in good health.

The chain combines TRBV29-1 with TRBJ2-1; maybe TRBD2 (6 bases). The V end lost 3 bases, the J end lost 0 bases, and 9 bases lay between the germline ends. This CDR3 contains 14 residues. The germline gives CDR1 SQVTM, CDR2 ANQGSEA. The CDR3 loop is CSVEDYSSYNEQFF. The CDR3 nucleotides are TGCAGCGTTGAGGACTATAGCTCCTACAATGAGCAGTTCTTC.

The V and J genes are TRBV19 and TRBJ1-5; D perhaps matches TRBD1 (5 bases). With 3 bases removed from V and 0 bases from J, the gap between germline ends came to 15 bases. CDR1 is LNHDA, CDR2 SQIVND, per germline (reference sequence). The CDR3 covers 17 residues. CDR3 DNA sequence: TGTGCCAGTAGTATGGGGGGATGGGGCAATAGCAATCAGCCCCAGCATTTT. It yields the protein CASSMGGWGNSNQPQHF. Variable domain in full (rest from reference TRBV19 and TRBJ1-5): DGGITQSPKYLFRKEGQNVTLSCEQNLNHDAMYWYRQDPGQGLRLIYYSQIVNDFQKGDIAEGYSVSREKKESFPLTVTSAQKNPTAFYLCASSMGGWGNSNQPQHFGDGTRLSIL.

Comment on this clone: This could be a read error, since a much larger clone is one nucleotide away. The sample holds other DNA sequences that translate to the same CDR3. This rearrangement joins TRBV6-1 to TRBJ2-6; either TRBD1 or TRBD2 may fit D (5 bases each). This CDR3 spans 15 amino acids. Deletions cut 1 base from V and 1 base from J, with 5 bases between. Germline loops: CDR1 MNHNS, CDR2 SASEGT. The chain's CDR3 is CASSEGGSGANVLTF. The CDR3 DNA is TGTGCCAGCAGTGAAGGGGGGTCTGGGGCCAACGTCCTGACTTTC.